This T cell receptor beta chain is from a study of spatial heterogeneity in lung cancer. This CDR3 region has 12 residues. The germline V gene encodes CDR1 SGHNT and CDR2 YENEEA. V was trimmed by 2 bases and J by 11 bases, leaving 12 bases between them. Time point indicated: blood at routine non-recurrence follow-up after resection. Sequencing covered unsorted whole RNA taken from tumor, nontumor lung or frozen PBMC. This clonotype was found a few times. Every TCR cDNA molecule bore a unique molecular identifier. TCRdb reprocessed the 5' RACE reads via MiXCR and lists one record per CDR3 protein. The table shows around 110,000 distinct CDR3 sequences, with 9.5% to 15% occurring only once.

This chain uses TRBV11-3 with TRBJ1-1, with D unclear. The clonotype was recovered from a male donor with early-stage non-small cell lung cancer. This specimen was PBMCs, taken at follow-up. This chain's CDR3 is CASSLQPGVAFF. The DNA of the CDR3 is TGTGCCAGCAGCTTACAACCGGGAGTGGCTTTCTTT.